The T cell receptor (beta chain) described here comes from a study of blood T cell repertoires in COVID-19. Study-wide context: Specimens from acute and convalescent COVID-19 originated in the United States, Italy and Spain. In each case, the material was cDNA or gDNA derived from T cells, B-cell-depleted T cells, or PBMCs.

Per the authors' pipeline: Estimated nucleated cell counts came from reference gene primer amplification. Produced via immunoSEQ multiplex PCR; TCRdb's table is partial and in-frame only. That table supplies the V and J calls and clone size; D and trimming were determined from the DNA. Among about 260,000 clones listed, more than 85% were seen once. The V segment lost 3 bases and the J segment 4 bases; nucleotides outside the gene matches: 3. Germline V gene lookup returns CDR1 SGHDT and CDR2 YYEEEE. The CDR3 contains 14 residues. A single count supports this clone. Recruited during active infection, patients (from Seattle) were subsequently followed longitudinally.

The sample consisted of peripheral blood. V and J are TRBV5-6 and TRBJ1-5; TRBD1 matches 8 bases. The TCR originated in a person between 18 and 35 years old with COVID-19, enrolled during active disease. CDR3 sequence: CASSSGTGNQPQHF. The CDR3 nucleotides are TGTGCCAGCAGCTCCGGGACAGGTAATCAGCCCCAGCATTTT.